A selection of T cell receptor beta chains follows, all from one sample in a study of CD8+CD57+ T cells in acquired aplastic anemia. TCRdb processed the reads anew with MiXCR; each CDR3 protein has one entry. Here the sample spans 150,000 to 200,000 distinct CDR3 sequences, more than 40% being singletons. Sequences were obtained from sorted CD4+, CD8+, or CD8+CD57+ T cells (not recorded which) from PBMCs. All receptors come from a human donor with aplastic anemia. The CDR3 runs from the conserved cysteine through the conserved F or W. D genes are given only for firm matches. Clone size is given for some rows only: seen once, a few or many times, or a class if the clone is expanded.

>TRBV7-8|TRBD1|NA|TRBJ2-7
CASSPTGTGAYYEQYF
TGTGCCAGCAGCCCAACCGGGACAGGGGCATACTACGAGCAGTACTTC
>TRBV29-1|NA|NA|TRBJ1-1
CSLGSSNTEAFF
TGCAGTTTAGGCAGTTCGAACACTGAAGCTTTCTTT
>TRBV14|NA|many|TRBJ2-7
CASSQEYLAEQYF
TGTGCCAGCAGCCAAGAATATCTGGCCGAGCAGTACTTC
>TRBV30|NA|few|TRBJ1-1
CAWSATNTEAFF
TGTGCCTGGAGTGCAACCAACACTGAAGCTTTCTTT
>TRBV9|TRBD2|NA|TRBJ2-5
CASSLSGGTQYF
TGTGCCAGCTCCCTATCGGGAGGGACCCAGTACTTC
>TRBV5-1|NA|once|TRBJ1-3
CASSASLLGGNTIYF
TGCGCCAGCAGCGCCTCCCTCCTAGGTGGAAACACCATATATTTT
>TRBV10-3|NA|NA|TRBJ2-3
CAISDPGWVRGRGDTQYF
TGTGCCATCAGTGACCCTGGCTGGGTGAGGGGACGGGGGGATACGCAGTATTTT
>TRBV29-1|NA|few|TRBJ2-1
CSVAQESLEQFF
TGCAGCGTTGCTCAGGAGAGTTTGGAGCAGTTCTTC
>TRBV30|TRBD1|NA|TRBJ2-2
CAWGQGLSTGELFF
TGTGCCTGGGGACAGGGGTTGTCCACCGGGGAGCTGTTTTTT
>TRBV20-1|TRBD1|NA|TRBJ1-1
CSAPLKPGQPMNTEAFF
TGCAGTGCTCCACTGAAACCGGGACAGCCTATGAACACTGAAGCTTTCTTT
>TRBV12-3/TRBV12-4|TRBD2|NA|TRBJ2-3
CAIRAGTVTDTQYF
TGTGCCATTAGAGCGGGGACCGTCACAGATACGCAGTATTTT
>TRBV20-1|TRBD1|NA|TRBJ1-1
CSAASRDRGWNTEAFF
TGCAGTGCTGCGTCCCGGGACAGGGGGTGGAACACTGAAGCTTTCTTT
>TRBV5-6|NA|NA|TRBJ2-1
CASSPPNEQFF
TGTGCCAGCAGCCCCCCAAACGAGCAGTTCTTC
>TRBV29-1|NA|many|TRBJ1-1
CSAIDSTEAFF
TGCAGCGCCATCGACAGCACTGAAGCTTTCTTT
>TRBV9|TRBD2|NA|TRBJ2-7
CASSVAPSGRAEGEQYF
TGTGCCAGCAGCGTAGCTCCTAGCGGGAGGGCCGAGGGCGAGCAGTACTTC
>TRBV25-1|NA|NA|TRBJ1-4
CASGDRAANEKLFF
TGTGCCAGTGGCGACCGGGCAGCTAATGAAAAACTGTTTTTT
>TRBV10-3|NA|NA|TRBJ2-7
CAISRQTGISYEQYF
TGTGCCATCAGTAGACAAACAGGGATCTCCTACGAGCAGTACTTC
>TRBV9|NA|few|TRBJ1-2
CASSVEGSYGYTF
TGTGCCAGCAGCGTAGAAGGGAGCTATGGCTACACCTTC